This TCR beta chain was identified during a study of T cells in Graves' hyperthyroidism and ophthalmopathy. General study points: Among clonotypes expanded in thyroid above 0.001, most were also found in blood. Ophthalmopathy stood apart from stable hyperthyroidism in a 13 V-J model.

Germline values: CDR1 LNHDA, CDR2 SQIVND (reference sequence). The CDR3 contains 18 residues. Trimming took 7 bases from V and 5 from J, leaving 27 bases between them. As concerns this clonotype: Its antigen remains unknown.

Exclusion of patients followed from uncontrolled infection, other autoimmune disease, pregnancy or lactation. The diagnoses drew upon clinical symptoms, serum thyroxine and TRAb, thyroid ultrasound and orbital computed tomography. The investigators amplified TCR beta CDR3 regions from RNA transcripts. A first-round RT-PCR of the TCR CDR3 used the HTBI primer set. MiXCR, applied by TCRdb to the multiplex PCR reads, yields one record per CDR3 protein. The data contain around 600,000 distinct CDR3 sequences, 45% of them singletons. This receptor was identified in an adult man with Graves' disease, either hyperthyroidism or ophthalmopathy (not recorded which). V and J are TRBV19 and TRBJ1-5; D not resolved. Sequencing was done on a sample of peripheral blood or thyroid tissue (not recorded which). The CDR3 nucleotides are TGTGCCAGTATCCACCCACTAGAAGGAGACATACGACATCAGCCCCAGCATTTT. Translation: CASIHPLEGDIRHQPQHF.